This record covers a single T cell receptor (beta chain). Its target antigen remains unknown. Per-nucleotide qualities are absent, and no much larger clonotype sits a single base away. The data stem from a study of shared clonotypes between healthy human individuals (dated by TCRdb to between 2020 and 2021). About the study as a whole: A couple of women and three men aged 18 to 49 years were included in the cohort. For each donor, CD4 naive and CD4 memory were each given three plates, CD8 naive was given two plates, and CD8 memory was given one plate. To estimate repertoire size and how much clonotype sharing occurs between individuals, the study deeply sequenced the blood TCR repertoires of 4 to 6 healthy adults. To increase sequencing depth and limit assay-specific biases, TCR repertoire library preparation and sequencing were carried out by different laboratories using diverse techniques. Between about 0.9 and 8.9 billion PBMCs per donor were obtained by leukapheresis.

The CDR3 numbers 15 residues from cysteine through phenylalanine. The DNA shown is the 45-base CDR3, in frame from base 1. Sequences SGHNT (CDR1) and YYREEE (CDR2) are obtained from the germline V gene (reference sequence). V is cut back by 0 bases and J by 2 bases, with 1 base in the junction unmatched. Broader findings and caveats from the paper: Compared with non-shared clonotypes, the clonotypes found in all four sorted-subset donors had higher generation probabilities. Naive subsets generally had larger estimated clonotype richness than memory subsets did. Across a handful of donors, roughly 5.1% of naive CD4, approximately 3.6% of naive CD8, about 2.3% of memory CD4, and approximately 0.4% of memory CD8 clonotypes were shared. Sampling was restricted to blood, and TCR repertoires in tissue are likely to differ from TCR repertoires in blood. Rarefaction of sorted-subset datasets indicated incomplete sequencing despite the large sequencing depth. Because the study included only a small number of donors, the genetic and exposure-history diversity represented was limited. Pairwise subsampling indicated that sequencing depth was expected to affect the degree of clonotype sharing among donors.

Donors were healthy HIV-negative adults with no recently reported acute infections or vaccinations. All donors were Caucasian adults living in Nashville, Tennessee, USA. CD4+ T cells were enriched by magnetic negative selection, after which naive cells were positively selected on CD45RA and the negative fraction was taken as the memory subset. Blood was obtained by leukapheresis, after which PBMCs were separated by Ficoll-Histopaque density gradient centrifugation and cryopreserved in liquid nitrogen vapor phase. Purity and quantity of every magnetically sorted T cell population were checked by analytical flow cytometry. Genomic DNA was isolated from each sorted fraction and quantified by UV absorbance on a Nanodrop 2000c. Using the deep immunoSEQ assay, multiplex PCR amplified TCR CDR3 regions from genomic DNA. Extracted genomic DNA from each cell subset was distributed evenly across all wells of several immunoSEQ 96-well plates, and each plate was treated as a replicate. Each replicate PCR for sorted subsets received around 210 ng genomic DNA, equal to around 32,000 T cell genomes. Purified libraries were measured with a Qubit 3.0 fluorometer, size-checked on a Bioanalyzer 2100, and measured again with the KAPA Library Quantification kit. Every immunoSEQ 96-well plate was sequenced on a separate single-read 150-cycle Illumina NextSeq 550 flow cell. Concerning the study's data processing: Because the immunoSEQ output included only junctional sequences and no quality scores, the filtering could not be the same as the filtering used for full-length reads. Sequences were annotated with PyIR, a Python wrapper for IgBLAST v1.9, and V/J genes and CDR3 were assigned using IMGT germline references. Any read was removed if the V/J assignment was weak (E-value above 1e-6), the CDR3 was missing, or the read contained stop codons, out-of-frame junctions, or ambiguous translated residues. A V3J clonotype was defined by an identical inferred V gene, J gene, and CDR3 amino acid sequence. Percentage overlap between repertoires was calculated by dividing the number of shared unique clonotypes by the size of the smaller repertoire. Richness of each repertoire was evaluated using RTK rarefaction, the Chao1 estimator, and Recon v2.1 estimates of unobserved clonotypes. For all TCRbeta clonotypes obtained by the gDNA method from a few donors, generation probabilities were computed with OLGA. TCRdb limited this immuneACCESS table to in-frame rearrangements with V and J called. A share of clones is missing; checked studies link under half to unresolved V genes, and the rest is unexplained. V and J calls and clone size follow that table, whereas D and trimming were derived from the DNA. Across this sample there are about 2.3 million clones, with approximately 93% seen only once. Under 0.45% of the sample is taken by the ten largest.

What was sequenced was naive CD4+ T cells from PBMCs. The cell subset or site label for this specimen denotes: CD45RA+ positively selected. This TCR derives from a man aged 18 to 29 in good health. Some clones in this sample may be carry-over from other donors' samples. The sequence is built from TRBV5-4 and TRBJ2-3; TRBD2 fits 9 bases in the junction. CDR3 protein: CASSLASGNTDTQYF. The sequenced DNA: TGTGCCAGCAGCTTGGCTAGCGGGAACACAGATACGCAGTATTTT. Outside the CDR3, residues come from the reference TRBV5-4 and TRBJ2-3 proteins, so the full variable domain is: ETGVTQSPTHLIKTRGQQVTLRCSSQSGHNTVSWYQQALGQGPQFIFQYYREEENGRGNFPPRFSGLQFPNYSSELNVNALELDDSALYLCASSLASGNTDTQYFGPGTRLTVL.